The clone carrying this T cell receptor beta chain was seen only a few times. The antigen remains undetermined. The CDR3 totals 15 residues. Trimming pared 1 base from V and 1 base from J, leaving 8 bases between. Germline V gene data show CDR1 as SGHAT and CDR2 as FQNNGV. The data were obtained in a study of OX40 agonist ivuxolimab in advanced cancers. Study-wide background: People in dose escalation had one of these cancers: hepatocellular carcinoma, melanoma, renal cell or head and neck cancer.

General study points: CD4+ and CD8+ blood T cells expanded clonally by week 6 at 0.1 to 3.0 mg/kg.

Assay: immunoSEQ multiplex PCR; the TCRdb copy retains only in-frame clones and omits some. The table includes tens of thousands of clones, 85% to 95% detected once. This chain uses TRBV11-2 with TRBJ2-1, with D possibly called TRBD1 or TRBD2 (6 bases each). This material consisted of CD4+ or CD8+ T cells sorted from blood, taken in a trial of the OX40 agonist ivuxolimab. This TCR derives from an adult with an advanced solid tumor such as melanoma, head and neck, liver or kidney cancer. The DNA for the CDR3 is TGTGCCAGCAGCTTAGTAGGGGGGTCCTACAATGAGCAGTTCTTC. Protein: CASSLVGGSYNEQFF.